Listed here are 28 T cell receptor beta chains from one sample, sequenced in a study of blood T cell repertoires in COVID-19. The protocol was immunoSEQ multiplex PCR, while the TCRdb copy is restricted to in-frame clones and leaves out a portion. The data hold about 250,000 clones, with around 88% observed a single time. Sequencing was carried out using peripheral blood. Receptors were obtained from a man older than 75 with acute or convalescent COVID-19.

The V gene is TRBV5-1, the J gene TRBJ2-2; 7 nucleotides agree with TRBD2. With 0 bases clipped from V and 7 bases from J, the junction kept 6 bases outside the gene matches. Germline CDR1 reads SGHRS; CDR2 reads YFSETQ. The CDR3 has 15 residues. CDR3 sequence: CASSLAPGGLGELFF. Written as DNA, the CDR3 is TGCGCCAGCAGCTTGGCCCCGGGGGGACTCGGGGAGCTGTTTTTT.

Here the CDR3 DNA reads TGTGCCAGCTCACCTCGGCAGGGGGATGCCACTGAAGCTTTCTTT. Protein sequence: CASSPRQGDATEAFF. The genes are TRBV18 and TRBJ1-1, with 7 bases that match TRBD1. Germline V gives CDR1 KGHSH, CDR2 LQKENI. V gave up 3 bases and J gave up 4 bases; unmatched junction bases: 8. This CDR3 contains 15 residues.

V gene TRBV6-2 or TRBV6-3 combines with J gene TRBJ2-7; 7 bases line up with TRBD2. The J segment lost 5 bases and the V segment lost 4 bases, leaving 2 bases of the junction unmatched. Germline-derived CDR1 and CDR2 are MNHEY and SVGEGT. The CDR3 is 12 amino acids. Here the CDR3 DNA reads TGTGCCAGCAGTTTCGGACTAGACGAGCAGTACTTC. Its translation: CASSFGLDEQYF.

The genes are TRBV5-1 and TRBJ2-1; 11 bases align to TRBD1. Germline V gene data show CDR1 as SGHRS and CDR2 as YFSETQ. The CDR3 covers 16 residues. V was clipped by 4 bases and J by 2 bases; unmatched bases: 5. The CDR3 loop is CASSPGTGGPYNEQFF. The CDR3 DNA follows: TGCGCCAGCAGCCCGGGGACAGGGGGTCCCTACAATGAGCAGTTCTTC.

The V gene is TRBV20-1, the J gene TRBJ1-1; TRBD1 agrees at 7 bases. The germline V gene encodes CDR1 DFQATT and CDR2 SNEGSKA (reference sequence). This CDR3 is 13 amino acids long. V lost 3 bases, J lost 5 bases, and 6 bases stayed unmatched. The chain's CDR3 is CSASKQGFTEAFF. CDR3 sequence (DNA): TGCAGTGCTAGTAAACAGGGGTTTACTGAAGCTTTCTTT.

The V call is TRBV3-1 (or the pseudogene TRBV3-2), the J call TRBJ2-1; 16 nucleotides align to TRBD2. This CDR3 has 15 residues. The germline gives CDR1 LGHDT, CDR2 YNNKEL (reference sequence). J gave up 10 bases and V 4 bases, and 4 bases lay outside the gene matches. CDR3 DNA sequence: TGTGCCAGCAGCCCGGGACTAGCGGGAGGGGACGAGCAGTTCTTC. Protein product: CASSPGLAGGDEQFF.

In its sample, this clone was seen once. V gene TRBV7-2 combines with J gene TRBJ2-5; perhaps TRBD2 as D (7 bases). The ends were cut back, 4 bases at V and 4 bases at J, with 16 bases in the middle. The CDR3 runs 15 residues. From germline, CDR1 is SGHTA and CDR2 FQGNSA. The DNA of the CDR3 is TGTGCCAGCAGCTCAAATGGGGGGGGCCGAGAGACCCAGTACTTC. Its translation: CASSSNGGGRETQYF.

This clone occurred once. The J gene is TRBJ1-1, the V gene TRBV28; no firm D call. V lost 8 bases and J lost 2, with 15 bases in between. The germline CDR1 and CDR2 sequences are MDHEN and SYDVKM. The length of the CDR3 is 14 residues. The CDR3 reads CASLPGILNTEAFF. CDR3 in DNA: TGTGCCAGCCTCCCGGGAATACTTAACACTGAAGCTTTCTTT.

In this sample, this clone turned up a few times. The chain uses TRBV6-2 or TRBV6-3 and TRBJ2-3, with D perhaps matching TRBD2 (7 bases). The germline V gene encodes CDR1 MNHEY and CDR2 SVGEGT. V gave up 5 bases and J gave up 2 bases, with 11 bases separating them. This CDR3 is 14 amino acids long. The CDR3 nucleotides read TGTGCCAGCAGTACCCGGGGGGCCACAGATACGCAGTATTTT. Its protein is CASSTRGATDTQYF.

This clone was seen more than once but under ten times. Here the CDR3 reads CASRRSGYGYTF. In nucleotides, the CDR3 is TGTGCCAGCCGACGGTCAGGCTATGGCTACACCTTC. The gene calls are TRBV9 and TRBJ1-2; no reliable D call. The germline CDR1 and CDR2 sequences are SGDLS and YYNGEE. This CDR3 comprises 12 residues. The V end lost 7 bases, the J end lost 4 bases, and 11 bases lay between the germline ends.

The V gene is TRBV7-3, the J gene TRBJ2-4, with 8 bases matching TRBD1. V lost 5 bases, J lost 6 bases, and 6 bases stayed unmatched. The germline CDR1 and CDR2 sequences are SGHTA and FQGTGA. The CDR3 extends over 14 amino acids. The CDR3 here is CASSASGQGNIQYF. CDR3 DNA: TGTGCCAGCAGCGCCTCAGGACAGGGAAACATTCAGTACTTC.

J is TRBJ1-2 and V is TRBV5-4; weak D call: TRBD1 (6 bases). V was pared by 0 bases and J by 0 bases, with 9 bases between. The CDR3 extends over 15 amino acids. Germline CDR1 and CDR2: SGHNT and YYREEE (reference sequence). CDR3 in amino acids: CASSLGDTSNYGYTF. Written as DNA, the CDR3 is TGTGCCAGCAGCTTGGGGGACACCTCTAACTATGGCTACACCTTC.

About this clone: The sample has other DNA sequences that encode this CDR3 too. This chain connects TRBV9 to TRBJ2-3, with D uncertain. Germline loops: CDR1 SGDLS, CDR2 YYNGEE. The CDR3 totals 15 residues. Trimming cost V 0 bases and J 2 bases, with 10 bases left between them. The CDR3 region has the DNA TGTGCCAGCAGCGTAGGAGGATCCTTCACAGATACGCAGTATTTT. Translating gives CASSVGGSFTDTQYF.

CDR3 residues: CASSEYGGSGSPLHF. The CDR3 DNA follows: TGTGCCAGCAGTGAATACGGGGGAAGCGGTTCACCCCTCCACTTT. V usage is TRBV25-1 and J usage is TRBJ1-6, with D maybe TRBD1 (5 bases). The CDR3 contains 15 residues. The V gene lost 0 bases and the J gene lost 9 bases, with 12 bases spanning the gap. Germline CDR1 reads MGHDK; CDR2 reads SYGVNS.

The rearrangement joins TRBV9 to TRBJ1-6; TRBD1 agrees at 8 bases. The germline V gene encodes CDR1 SGDLS and CDR2 YYNGEE. There are 15 residues in the CDR3. The V gene end was trimmed by 2 bases and the J gene end by 5 bases; junction bases not matched to a gene: 3. The CDR3 region is CASSVSGQDNSPLHF. DNA of the CDR3: TGTGCCAGCAGCGTGTCGGGACAGGATAATTCACCCCTCCACTTT.

The CDR3 sequence: CASSYARGAYYEQYF. CDR3 bases: TGTGCCAGCAGTTACGCGCGGGGGGCCTACTACGAGCAGTACTTC. The chain links TRBV6-5 to TRBJ2-7, with TRBD2 matching over 8 bases. The germline CDR1 and CDR2 sequences are MNHEY and SVGAGI. J gave up 3 bases and V 2 bases, and 6 bases lay outside the gene matches. The CDR3 spans 15 residues.

The chain combines TRBV6-2 or TRBV6-3 with TRBJ2-7; TRBD1 is a possible D gene (6 bases). The CDR3 runs 16 residues. Germline CDR1 and CDR2: MNHEY and SVGEGT. V was trimmed by 1 base and J by 2 bases, leaving 15 bases between them. CDR3 protein: CASSYYRERLAYEQYF. Written as DNA, the CDR3 is TGTGCCAGCAGTTACTACAGGGAACGTTTAGCCTACGAGCAGTACTTC.

The V gene is TRBV9, the J gene TRBJ2-2; D uncertain. The CDR3 spans 13 residues. Trimming removed 1 base from V and 4 bases from J, with 5 bases in between. Germline V gives CDR1 SGDLS, CDR2 YYNGEE. The CDR3 reads CASSVTGTGELFF. The CDR3 nucleotides read TGTGCCAGCAGCGTAACGGGCACCGGGGAGCTGTTTTTT.

This chain joins TRBV5-4 and TRBJ2-1; no reliable D call. The CDR3 runs to 11 residues. Trimming stripped 1 base from V and 7 bases from J, with 3 bases between. Looked up from germline, CDR1 is SGHNT and CDR2 is YYREEE (reference sequence). The CDR3 protein is CASSLRNEQFF. The CDR3 bases are TGTGCCAGCAGCTTGCGTAATGAGCAGTTCTTC.

The chain has TRBV5-5 and TRBJ1-5; the D is unclear. There are 14 residues in the CDR3. V was trimmed by 4 bases and J by 1 base, leaving 9 bases between them. Germline CDR1 is SGHKS and CDR2 is YYEKEE (reference sequence). The CDR3 nucleotides read TGTGCCAGCAGCCCCGGGTTGAGCAATCAGCCCCAGCATTTT. It is translated as CASSPGLSNQPQHF.

This clone is a singleton in its sample. The V call is TRBV7-3, the J call TRBJ2-2; the match to TRBD1 covers 10 bases. Trimming cost V 5 bases and J 6 bases; bases outside gene matches: 3. This CDR3 region has 14 residues. Germline CDR1 reads SGHTA; CDR2 reads FQGTGA. As DNA, the CDR3 is TGTGCCAGCAGCGGAGGACAGGGGGCCGGGGAGCTGTTTTTT. It codes for CASSGGQGAGELFF.

The rearrangement joins TRBV5-6 to TRBJ1-4; 7 bases agree with TRBD1. Germline loops: CDR1 SGHDT, CDR2 YYEEEE. V shed 0 bases, J shed 11 bases, and the junction held 7 bases outside the gene matches. CDR3 length: 14 amino acids. The CDR3 region is CASSLGQGISKLFF. In DNA, the CDR3 is TGTGCCAGCAGCTTGGGACAGGGAATTAGCAAACTGTTTTTT.

This clone was counted at least ten times. The identical CDR3 is also encoded by other nucleotide sequences in the sample. The chain combines TRBV5-1 with TRBJ1-5; possible D gene TRBD1, 6 bases. Trimming left V 4 bases short and J 0 bases short, with 11 bases between. The CDR3 is 15 amino acids. Per the germline V gene, CDR1 is SGHRS and CDR2 is YFSETQ. The CDR3 nucleotides are TGCGCCAGCAGCCTGTCAGGGGTTAGCAATCAGCCCCAGCATTTT. Its translation: CASSLSGVSNQPQHF. The variable domain in full, with the rest retrieved from reference TRBV5-1 and TRBJ1-5, is KAGVTQTPRYLIKTRGQQVTLSCSPISGHRSVSWYQQTPGQGLQFLFEYFSETQRNKGNFPGRFSGRQFSNSRSEMNVSTLELGDSALYLCASSLSGVSNQPQHFGDGTRLSIL.

This chain connects TRBV7-3 to TRBJ2-2; 11 nucleotides agree with TRBD1. There are 16 residues in the CDR3. Germline V gene data show CDR1 as SGHTA and CDR2 as FQGTGA. The V segment lost 2 bases and the J segment 6 bases; nucleotides outside the gene matches: 5. In nucleotides, the CDR3 is TGTGCCAGCAGCTTACAGGGACAGGGGGGTTCCGGGGAGCTGTTTTTT. The encoded protein is CASSLQGQGGSGELFF.

This chain joins TRBV7-9 and TRBJ2-7; maybe TRBD2 (6 bases). The CDR3 has 13 amino acids. Trimming left V 5 bases short and J 4 bases short, with 12 bases between. Germline lookup yields CDR1 SEHNR and CDR2 FQNEAQ (reference sequence). CDR3 sequence: CASSPRGKYEQYF. The CDR3 bases are TGTGCCAGCAGCCCTCGCGGGAAATACGAGCAGTACTTC.

This rearrangement joins TRBV7-9 to TRBJ1-1, with D perhaps matching TRBD1 (6 bases). This CDR3 is 13 amino acids long. V shed 3 bases and J shed 6 bases, with 11 bases lying between them. From germline, CDR1 is SEHNR and CDR2 FQNEAQ (reference sequence). This chain's CDR3 is CASSLTGTAEAFF. CDR3 in DNA: TGTGCCAGCAGCTTGACAGGTACCGCTGAAGCTTTCTTT.

The chain couples TRBV19 to TRBJ2-3; no reliable D call. Germline values: CDR1 LNHDA, CDR2 SQIVND (reference sequence). With 6 bases removed from V and 6 bases from J, the gap between germline ends came to 10 bases. The CDR3 length is 12 residues. The CDR3 region has the DNA TGTGCCAGTAGCTTCTCCAGGGATACGCAGTATTTT. This translates into CASSFSRDTQYF.

This sequence joins TRBV7-3 and TRBJ1-2; 9 bases align to TRBD1. The CDR3 is 15 amino acids. V shed 4 bases, J shed 5 bases, and the junction held 8 bases outside the gene matches. CDR1 is SGHTA and CDR2 is FQGTGA in the germline V gene. CDR3 amino acids: CASSSKTGGAYGYTF. CDR3 DNA sequence: TGTGCCAGCAGCTCGAAGACAGGGGGGGCATATGGCTACACCTTC.